This T cell receptor (beta chain) was sequenced in a study of OX40 agonist ivuxolimab in advanced cancers. Study at large: An agonistic anti-OX40 (CD134) antibody, ivuxolimab, was used to treat the patients. Patients achieving partial responses numbered three: one hepatocellular carcinoma case and two cutaneous melanoma cases.

CDR3 length: 12 amino acids. V trimming: 6 bases; J trimming: 3 bases; junction bases outside the gene matches: 1. Germline loops: CDR1 MNHEY, CDR2 SVGAGI. Autoimmune disease history or systemic immunosuppression disqualified patients. Profiling relied on immunoSEQ multiplex PCR, and the TCRdb table lists in-frame clones only, not all of them. The sample consists of about 130,000 clones, 85% to 95% of them appearing once. Points from the study as a whole: Averaged across samples, CD8+ T cells carried more expanded clones than CD4+ did.

To note about this clone: The antigen remains unidentified.

The V call is TRBV6-5, the J call TRBJ2-7; TRBD1 matches 8 bases. This sequence was found in an adult with an advanced solid tumor such as melanoma, head and neck, liver or kidney cancer. The input for sequencing was CD4+ or CD8+ T cells sorted from blood, taken in a trial of the OX40 agonist ivuxolimab. The CDR3 nucleotides are TGTGCCAGCAGAGACAGGGGCTACGAGCAGTACTTC. This codes for CASRDRGYEQYF.